One sample yielded the 9 T cell receptor beta chains listed below, sequenced in a study of T cell responses to AZD1222 COVID-19 vaccine. Sequenced by immunoSEQ multiplex PCR; TCRdb stores in-frame clones only, minus some. The sample holds 85,000 to 130,000 clones, 75% to 90% seen once. The input for sequencing was peripheral blood, taken on day 0 of AZD1222 vaccination. These receptors originate from an adult in good health.

The rearrangement links TRBV19 to TRBJ2-1; 8 bases match TRBD2. The trim removed 6 bases at V and 0 bases at J, leaving 7 bases unmatched. The CDR3 runs to 16 residues. In germline, CDR1 is LNHDA, CDR2 SQIVND (reference sequence). The CDR3 loop is CASSKLAASSYNEQFF. The CDR3 coding sequence is TGTGCCAGTAGCAAACTAGCGGCGAGCTCCTACAATGAGCAGTTCTTC.

In its sample, this clone was seen once. The chain joins TRBV9 to TRBJ2-7, with D perhaps being TRBD1 or TRBD2 (5 bases each). With 1 base removed from V and 3 bases from J, the gap between germline ends came to 8 bases. The CDR3 extends over 13 amino acids. Germline-derived CDR1 and CDR2 are SGDLS and YYNGEE. The CDR3 spells CASSVRDGYEQYF. The CDR3, as DNA: TGTGCCAGCAGCGTACGGGACGGCTACGAGCAGTACTTC.

The chain recombines TRBV28 with TRBJ2-7; the match to TRBD1 covers 8 bases. The CDR3 is 16 amino acids. The ends lost 6 bases at V and 7 bases at J; junction bases unmatched: 17. The V gene's germline CDR1 is MDHEN and CDR2 SYDVKM. The CDR3 is CASSPNLGTGSGEQYF. The CDR3, as DNA: TGTGCCAGCAGCCCAAACCTCGGGACAGGCTCTGGGGAGCAGTACTTC.

The rearrangement links TRBV19 to TRBJ2-1; no clear D gene. The germline CDR1 and CDR2 sequences are LNHDA and SQIVND (reference sequence). The CDR3 sequence is 15 residues long. The V end lost 3 bases, the J end lost 4 bases, and 13 bases lay between the germline ends. CDR3 protein: CASSIKWSTYNEQFF. CDR3 nucleotide sequence: TGTGCCAGTAGTATTAAGTGGAGCACTTACAATGAGCAGTTCTTC.

This clone was seen a single time. The chain recombines TRBV9 with TRBJ2-5; 10 bases line up with TRBD2. From germline, CDR1 is SGDLS and CDR2 YYNGEE. This CDR3 has 17 residues. V lost 1 base and J lost 1; bases outside the gene matches: 7. The CDR3 region is CASSVSPAGGSQETQYF. The CDR3 DNA reads as TGTGCCAGCAGCGTATCACCAGCGGGAGGGTCCCAAGAGACCCAGTACTTC. Full variable domain (missing parts from reference TRBV9 and TRBJ2-5): DSGVTQTPKHLITATGQRVTLRCSPRSGDLSVYWYQQSLDQGLQFLIQYYNGEERAKGNILERFSAQQFPDLHSELNLSSLELGDSALYFCASSVSPAGGSQETQYFGPGTRLLVL.

The gene calls are TRBV12-3 or TRBV12-4 and TRBJ1-1; the D is unclear. The CDR3 is 13 residues long. Trimming cost V 5 bases and J 10 bases, with 17 bases left between them. The CDR3 spells CASSPRQSEGAFF. The CDR3 DNA sequence: TGTGCCAGCAGTCCCCGCCAGTCGGAGGGAGCTTTCTTT.

The chain recombines TRBV28 with TRBJ2-5; TRBD2 matches at 12 bases. The germline V gene has CDR1 MDHEN and CDR2 SYDVKM. The CDR3 is 17 amino acids. Germline trimming cut 4 bases from V and 2 bases from J; bases unmatched to any gene: 8. CDR3 protein: CASSSWTSGESQETQYF. The CDR3 DNA sequence: TGTGCCAGCAGTTCCTGGACTAGCGGGGAGTCTCAAGAGACCCAGTACTTC.

The J gene is TRBJ2-3, the V gene TRBV27, with a weak D call TRBD1 (5 bases). The V end lost 0 bases, the J end lost 3 bases, and 16 bases lay between the germline ends. The CDR3 has 17 amino acids. CDR1 is MNHEY and CDR2 is SMNVEV in the germline V gene (reference sequence). CDR3: CASSLSTGRVMTDTQYF. The CDR3 nucleotides are TGTGCCAGCAGTTTATCGACTGGCAGGGTTATGACAGATACGCAGTATTTT.

The rearrangement joins TRBV6-6 to TRBJ2-1; the D gene is possibly TRBD2 (7 bases). The length of the CDR3 is 13 residues. The germline V and J ends were trimmed by 7 bases and 10 bases, with 17 bases remaining between them. Per germline, CDR1 MNHNY and CDR2 SVGAGI (reference sequence). The CDR3 is CASNSPSGGEQFF. The CDR3 bases are TGTGCCAGCAACTCACCCTCGGGGGGCGAGCAGTTCTTC.